The TCR beta chain described here comes from a study of vaccination and CD4 T cells after COVID-19. Trimming cost V 3 bases and J 1 base, with 12 bases left between them. Germline loops: CDR1 MNHEY, CDR2 SMNVEV (reference sequence). This CDR3 region has 15 residues. The assay that was used to sequence DNA from cultured CD4+ T cells was the Oncomine TCR Beta short-read assay. From the PCR reads, TCRdb called clonotypes with MiXCR, one entry per CDR3 protein. The sample yields fewer than 7,000 distinct CDR3 sequences, around 68% seen once. Specified treatment: approximately 11-day PBMC culture with coronavirus spike peptide pools or control peptides (ViraFEST assay). About this clonotype itself: No antigen is known for it.

The TCR comes from a human donor who had recovered from COVID-19. This chain uses TRBV27 with TRBJ1-1; D might be TRBD1 (6 bases). The sample was CD4+ T cells from blood, cultured in vitro. CDR3 bases: TGTGCCAGCAGTTTTCATAGGGGGTGGAACACTGAAGCTTTCTTT. It encodes CASSFHRGWNTEAFF.